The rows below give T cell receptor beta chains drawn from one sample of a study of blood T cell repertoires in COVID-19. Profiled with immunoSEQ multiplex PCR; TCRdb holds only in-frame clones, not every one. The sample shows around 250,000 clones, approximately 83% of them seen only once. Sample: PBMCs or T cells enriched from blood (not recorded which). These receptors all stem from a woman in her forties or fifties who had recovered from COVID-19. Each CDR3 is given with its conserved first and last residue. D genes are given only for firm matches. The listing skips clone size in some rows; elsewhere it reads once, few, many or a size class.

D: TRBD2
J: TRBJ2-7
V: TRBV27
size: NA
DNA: TGTGCCAGCAGTTTGGCCTGGACTAGTTTTGGCGAGCAGTACTTC
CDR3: CASSLAWTSFGEQYF

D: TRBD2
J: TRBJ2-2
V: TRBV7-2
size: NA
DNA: TGTGCCAGCAGCTTCGCTAGCGGGTGGAACACCGGGGAGCTGTTTTTT
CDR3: CASSFASGWNTGELFF

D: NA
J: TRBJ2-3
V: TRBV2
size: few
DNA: TGTGCCAGCAGTGGGACTGTAAACCCTCTTGGTGGGCAGTATTTT
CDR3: CASSGTVNPLGGQYF

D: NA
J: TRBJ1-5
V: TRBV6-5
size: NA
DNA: TGTGCCAGCAGGCCCACAGGGCAACGGAATCAGCCCCAGCATTTT
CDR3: CASRPTGQRNQPQHF

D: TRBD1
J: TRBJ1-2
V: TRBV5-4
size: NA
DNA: TGTGCCAGCAGCAAAGGGACAGATTTTTATGGCTACACCTTC
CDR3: CASSKGTDFYGYTF

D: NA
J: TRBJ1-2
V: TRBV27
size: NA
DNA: TGTGCCAGCAGTTTATCGAACAGGCCCACTCCCTATGGCTACACCTTC
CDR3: CASSLSNRPTPYGYTF

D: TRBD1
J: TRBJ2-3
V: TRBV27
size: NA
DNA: TGTGCCAGCAGTCGACAGGGTGATTTAGATACGCAGTATTTT
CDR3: CASSRQGDLDTQYF

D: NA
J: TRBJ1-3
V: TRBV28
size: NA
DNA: TGTGCCAGCAGTTTATCCCCCCTCTCTGGAAACACCATATATTTT
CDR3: CASSLSPLSGNTIYF

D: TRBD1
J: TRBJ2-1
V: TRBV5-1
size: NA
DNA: TGCGCCAGCAGCTCAATCACCGGGACAGCCTACAATGAGCAGTTCTTC
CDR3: CASSSITGTAYNEQFF

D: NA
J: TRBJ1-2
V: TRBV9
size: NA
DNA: TGTGCCAGCAGCGTAGCCGGGTTTAGTTATGGCTACACCTTC
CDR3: CASSVAGFSYGYTF